The next 26 T cell receptor beta chains were all read from a single sample in a study of cytomegalovirus exposure and HLA in healthy donors. PCR primers comprised 60 Vbeta and 13 Jbeta primers. Measured with immunoSEQ multiplex PCR; TCRdb has only the in-frame clones, and not every one. The table records around 130,000 clones, roughly 84% of them present only once. Material for sequencing was PBMCs. The receptor set was obtained from a boy between 5 and 17 years old in good health and CMV-seronegative.

V is TRBV7-3 and J is TRBJ1-1; 8 bases map to TRBD1. The CDR3 runs to 15 residues. V trimming: 5 bases; J trimming: 1 base; junction bases outside the gene matches: 6. Germline loops: CDR1 SGHTA, CDR2 FQGTGA. This chain's CDR3 is CASSKGQGSNTEAFF. The CDR3 nucleotides are TGTGCCAGCAGCAAAGGACAGGGATCGAACACTGAAGCTTTCTTT. Looking up the rest from reference TRBV7-3 and TRBJ1-1 gives the full variable domain: GAGVSQTPSNKVTEKGKYVELRCDPISGHTALYWYRQSLGQGPEFLIYFQGTGAADDSGLPNDRFFAVRPEGSVSTLKIQRTERGDSAVYLCASSKGQGSNTEAFFGQGTRLTVV.

The rearrangement joins TRBV27 to TRBJ2-1; D may be TRBD2 (5 bases). V was clipped by 5 bases and J by 4 bases, with 12 bases between them. Germline-derived CDR1 and CDR2 are MNHEY and SMNVEV (reference sequence). The CDR3 runs 14 residues. The CDR3 spells CASSRSGKYNEQFF. Here the CDR3 DNA reads TGTGCCAGCAGTCGATCGGGGAAGTACAATGAGCAGTTCTTC.

The V and J genes are TRBV7-2 and TRBJ2-7; TRBD2 matches 7 bases. CDR1 is SGHTA, CDR2 FQGNSA, per germline. V lost 2 bases and J lost 7; bases outside the gene matches: 5. The CDR3 spans 13 residues. CDR3 residues: CASSLSYGGEQYF. The CDR3 DNA is TGTGCCAGCAGCTTATCATACGGGGGGGAGCAGTACTTC.

The chain links TRBV30 to TRBJ1-3; 8 nucleotides align to TRBD1. CDR1 GTSNPN and CDR2 SVGIG come from the germline V gene (reference sequence). V gave up 5 bases and J gave up 3 bases; unmatched junction bases: 6. The CDR3 runs to 14 residues. Written as DNA, the CDR3 is TGTGCCTGGGACGGACAGGGAATTGGAAACACCATATATTTT. Translated: CAWDGQGIGNTIYF.

The chain carries TRBV6-1 and TRBJ1-2; TRBD1 matches at 10 bases. The length of the CDR3 is 14 residues. Germline CDR1 MNHNS, CDR2 SASEGT. V was clipped by 2 bases and J by 7 bases; unmatched bases: 4. CDR3 region: CASSETTGGFGYTF. DNA for the CDR3: TGTGCCAGCAGTGAAACGACAGGGGGCTTTGGCTACACCTTC.

The V call is TRBV23-1, the J call TRBJ2-1; TRBD1 aligns across 10 bases. TRBV23-1 is marked as an open reading frame, function uncertain. V trimming: 6 bases; J trimming: 2 bases; junction bases outside the gene matches: 10. The CDR3 extends over 17 amino acids. CDR3 loop: CASSPPLGQGTYNEQFF. The CDR3 bases are TGCGCCAGCAGCCCCCCTCTGGGACAGGGGACCTACAATGAGCAGTTCTTC.

V usage is TRBV7-9 and J usage is TRBJ2-7; 8 positions agree with TRBD1. This CDR3 has 15 amino acids. Germline CDR1 reads SEHNR; CDR2 reads FQNEAQ (reference sequence). J gave up 4 bases and V 5 bases, and 10 bases lay outside the gene matches. The CDR3 protein is CASSHKSGTGYEQYF. CDR3 bases: TGTGCCAGCAGCCACAAGTCAGGGACAGGATACGAGCAGTACTTC.

This clone was found once. The chain uses TRBV6-5 and TRBJ2-7, with TRBD1 matching over 10 bases. Trimming cost V 8 bases and J 3 bases; bases outside gene matches: 7. CDR1 MNHEY and CDR2 SVGAGI come from the germline V gene. The CDR3 contains 14 residues. As DNA, the CDR3 is TGTGCCAGCCATCCGGGACAGGGGCACTACGAGCAGTACTTC. This sequence encodes CASHPGQGHYEQYF.

The rearrangement links TRBV29-1 to TRBJ1-4, with TRBD1 matching over 11 bases. The germline V gene encodes CDR1 SQVTM and CDR2 ANQGSEA. J gave up 9 bases and V 6 bases, and 6 bases lay outside the gene matches. The CDR3 sequence is 13 residues long. The CDR3 spells CSVIRDRGKKLFF. CDR3 nucleotides: TGCAGCGTCATCCGGGACAGGGGGAAAAAACTGTTTTTT. Full variable domain (rest looked up from reference TRBV29-1 and TRBJ1-4): SAVISQKPSRDICQRGTSLTIQCQVDSQVTMMFWYRQQPGQSLTLIATANQGSEATYESGFVIDKFPISRPNLTFSTLTVSNMSPEDSSIYLCSVIRDRGKKLFFGSGTQLSVL.

The chain links TRBV6-6 to TRBJ1-2, with 7 bases that match TRBD1. The CDR3 has 14 amino acids. The germline gives CDR1 MNHNY, CDR2 SVGAGI (reference sequence). The junction had 9 bases not matched to a gene; V was cut back by 6 bases and J by 5 bases. The CDR3 region is CASRKPGQSYGYTF. As DNA, the CDR3 is TGTGCCAGCAGGAAACCGGGACAGAGTTATGGCTACACCTTC.

This chain joins TRBV18 and TRBJ2-3, with D perhaps matching TRBD1 (6 bases). Per the germline V gene, CDR1 is KGHSH and CDR2 is LQKENI. With 3 bases removed from V and 4 bases from J, the gap between germline ends came to 8 bases. This CDR3 is 13 amino acids long. The CDR3 is CASSPRQADTQYF. In DNA form, the CDR3 reads TGTGCCAGCTCACCCCGACAGGCAGATACGCAGTATTTT.

The chain employs TRBV29-1 and TRBJ2-7; 8 bases are a match to TRBD2. V dropped 0 bases and J dropped 9; count of bases not matched to a gene: 7. CDR3 size: 13 residues. Germline-derived CDR1 and CDR2 are SQVTM and ANQGSEA. This chain's CDR3 is CSVEDFSGSVQYF. Here the CDR3 DNA reads TGCAGCGTTGAAGATTTCAGCGGGAGTGTGCAGTACTTC.

The V call is TRBV29-1, the J call TRBJ1-1, with TRBD1 identical over 7 bases. CDR1 and CDR2 (germline): SQVTM, ANQGSEA. This CDR3 is 13 amino acids long. With V trimmed by 7 bases and J by 1 base, 6 bases remained unmatched. CDR3 loop: CSGRQGPNTEAFF. The CDR3 DNA sequence: TGCAGCGGGCGACAGGGACCGAACACTGAAGCTTTCTTT.

The V and J genes are TRBV10-3 and TRBJ2-5, with 9 bases identical to TRBD1. The CDR3 loop spans 16 amino acids. V gave up 6 bases and J gave up 1 base; unmatched junction bases: 9. Germline CDR1 reads ENHRY; CDR2 reads SYGVKD. The CDR3 DNA sequence: TGTGCCATCAGCCCAGGGACAGGGAGATCCCAAGAGACCCAGTACTTC. Its translation: CAISPGTGRSQETQYF.

V and J are TRBV7-2 and TRBJ2-6; D is possibly TRBD1 (5 bases). This CDR3 has 16 residues. V was cut by 2 bases and J by 2 bases, with 10 bases left in between. CDR1 and CDR2 from the germline V gene are SGHTA and FQGNSA. CDR3 DNA sequence: TGTGCCAGCAGCTTAAACAGGCCCCCTGGGGCCAACGTCCTGACTTTC. Amino acid sequence: CASSLNRPPGANVLTF.

This clone was picked up a small number of times. V gene TRBV4-1 combines with J gene TRBJ2-7, with D tentatively TRBD1 (9 bases). In germline, CDR1 is MGHRA, CDR2 YSYEKL. There are 16 residues in the CDR3. The V and J ends lost 3 bases and 4 bases respectively, with 19 bases between them. The CDR3 nucleotides are TGCGCCAGCAGCCATCCGGGGGGGACAGGGCAGTACGAGCAGTACTTC. Translated: CASSHPGGTGQYEQYF.

V is TRBV9 and J is TRBJ2-5; D is ambiguous. Germline CDR1 reads SGDLS; CDR2 reads YYNGEE. This CDR3 comprises 13 residues. The V gene lost 0 bases and the J gene lost 4 bases, with 7 bases spanning the gap. The CDR3 region is CASSVGPGETQYF. CDR3 DNA: TGTGCCAGCAGCGTAGGACCAGGAGAGACCCAGTACTTC.

V gene TRBV19 combines with J gene TRBJ2-3; TRBD1 might be the D (5 bases). The V end lost 4 bases, the J end lost 0 bases, and 8 bases lay between the germline ends. The germline gives CDR1 LNHDA, CDR2 SQIVND (reference sequence). This CDR3 region has 14 residues. DNA of the CDR3: TGTGCCAGTAGTAAGGGGCTAAGCACAGATACGCAGTATTTT. Translating gives CASSKGLSTDTQYF.

This clone was found once. The rearrangement joins TRBV28 to TRBJ2-7; 9 nucleotides align to TRBD2. Trimming cost V 9 bases and J 3 bases; bases outside gene matches: 21. This CDR3 spans 18 amino acids. Per germline, CDR1 MDHEN and CDR2 SYDVKM. CDR3: CARDPVSGPCGGDYEQYF. The CDR3 DNA reads TGTGCCAGGGACCCTGTTAGTGGACCTTGCGGGGGGGACTACGAGCAGTACTTC.

Only one count was recorded for this clone. The rearrangement links TRBV29-1 to TRBJ1-1; D unclear. Trimming removed 2 bases at V and 4 bases at J, with 14 bases between. The length of the CDR3 is 14 residues. Germline CDR1 reads SQVTM; CDR2 reads ANQGSEA. CDR3 sequence reads: CSVELLLLGTEAFF. Here the CDR3 DNA reads TGCAGCGTTGAACTTCTCTTGCTCGGCACTGAAGCTTTCTTT.

The chain employs TRBV29-1 and TRBJ2-3, with 7 bases fitting TRBD2. The CDR3 has 13 amino acids. Germline V gene data show CDR1 as SQVTM and CDR2 as ANQGSEA. Trimming cost V 8 bases and J 7 bases; bases outside gene matches: 12. The chain's CDR3 is CSPGRADANTQYF. Here the CDR3 DNA reads TGCAGCCCGGGGAGGGCCGACGCCAATACGCAGTATTTT.

The chain recombines TRBV15 with TRBJ1-4; 8 nucleotides match TRBD1. After removal of 6 bases from V and 7 bases from J, the junction contained 7 bases not matched to a gene. Germline lookup yields CDR1 LNHNV and CDR2 YYDKDF (reference sequence). This CDR3 contains 14 residues. The CDR3 nucleotides read TGTGCCACCAGGCAGACAGGGGCGGCTGAAAAACTGTTTTTT. This encodes CATRQTGAAEKLFF.

The chain is built from TRBV2 and TRBJ1-5; 7 nucleotides agree with TRBD1. The V gene end was trimmed by 5 bases and the J gene end by 6 bases; junction bases not matched to a gene: 4. The germline V gene encodes CDR1 SNHLY and CDR2 FYNNEI. CDR3 size: 13 residues. The CDR3 loop is CASSQGVGQPQHF. The CDR3 DNA sequence: TGTGCCAGCAGTCAGGGGGTCGGTCAGCCCCAGCATTTT.

This sequence joins TRBV19 and TRBJ2-2; TRBD1 agrees at 8 bases. This CDR3 is 13 amino acids long. Germline V lookup: CDR1 LNHDA, CDR2 SQIVND (reference sequence). Trimming at V came to 9 bases and at J to 7 bases, leaving 7 bases not matched to a gene. The CDR3 DNA reads as TGTGCCAGCCGGACAGGGTCGCACGGGGAGCTGTTTTTT. Translating it yields CASRTGSHGELFF.

The chain uses TRBV30 and TRBJ2-1; TRBD2 aligns across 10 bases. Germline V gene data show CDR1 as GTSNPN and CDR2 as SVGIG (reference sequence). After removal of 0 bases from V and 5 bases from J, the junction contained 4 bases not matched to a gene. CDR3 size: 15 residues. CDR3: CAWSVGTSVHNEQFF. For the CDR3, the DNA is TGTGCCTGGAGTGTAGGGACTAGCGTACACAATGAGCAGTTCTTC.

This rearrangement joins TRBV29-1 to TRBJ1-2; 8 nucleotides agree with TRBD1. The germline V gene has CDR1 SQVTM and CDR2 ANQGSEA. This CDR3 is built from 12 residues. Trimming removed 6 bases from V and 8 bases from J; junction bases left unmatched: 8. CDR3 sequence: CSVAGGASGYTF. The CDR3 DNA follows: TGCAGCGTGGCAGGGGGCGCGTCCGGCTACACCTTC.